This passage covers 7 T cell receptor beta chains from one sample sequenced in a study of T-cell reconstitution after alpha-beta-depleted transplantation in children. Unique molecular identifiers were used to barcode this TCRbeta library. TCRdb used MiXCR to reprocess the PCR reads, holding one entry per CDR3 protein. Of about half a million distinct CDR3 sequences in the sample, under 15% were seen once. This specimen was PBMCs from the stem cell graft donor, taken from the stem cell graft. Receptors were obtained from a human donor who donated a stem cell graft to a child with combined immunodeficiency.

The sample holds many counts of this clonotype. The J gene is TRBJ2-7, the V gene TRBV12-3 or TRBV12-4, with 10 bases matching TRBD1. This CDR3 has 13 residues. The junction had 1 base not matched to a gene; V was cut back by 7 bases and J by 1 base. The DNA for the CDR3 is TGTGCCAGCAAGGACAGGGGGTCCTACGAGCAGTACTTC. Its translation: CASKDRGSYEQYF.

This clonotype was picked up many times. The J gene is TRBJ2-3, the V gene TRBV5-1, with 10 bases identical to TRBD2. The V segment lost 1 base and the J segment 6 bases; nucleotides outside the gene matches: 14. Per germline, CDR1 SGHRS and CDR2 YFSETQ. CDR3 length: 18 residues. This chain's CDR3 is CASSLSTVAGGVWDTQYF. In DNA, the CDR3 is TGCGCCAGCAGCTTGTCGACGGTAGCGGGAGGAGTCTGGGATACGCAGTATTTT.

This clonotype occurred a few times. V gene TRBV2 combines with J gene TRBJ2-3, with 8 bases matching TRBD1. CDR3 length: 15 residues. Per germline, CDR1 SNHLY and CDR2 FYNNEI. The V gene end was trimmed by 3 bases and the J gene end by 1 base; junction bases not matched to a gene: 3. The CDR3 coding sequence is TGTGCCAGCAGTGAGACAGGGGAACGCACAGATACGCAGTATTTT. Amino acid sequence: CASSETGERTDTQYF.

This chain joins TRBV6-2 or TRBV6-3 and TRBJ2-7; 13 nucleotides line up with TRBD2. This CDR3 region has 15 residues. J lost 2 bases, V lost 5 bases, and 3 bases had no gene match. Germline loops: CDR1 MNHEY, CDR2 SVGEGT. The CDR3, as DNA: TGTGCCAGCAGTCGACTAGCGGGAGGTGCCTACGAGCAGTACTTC. It specifies CASSRLAGGAYEQYF.

This clonotype was picked up a small number of times. The chain has TRBV28 and TRBJ2-5, with 8 bases fitting TRBD2. Germline V lookup: CDR1 MDHEN, CDR2 SYDVKM. CDR3 length: 16 residues. The V segment lost 6 bases and the J segment 4 bases; nucleotides outside the gene matches: 13. The CDR3 protein is CASSLGPGLAGETQYF. CDR3 sequence (DNA): TGTGCCAGCAGCCTTGGCCCCGGACTAGCAGGAGAGACCCAGTACTTC.

The chain joins TRBV5-6 to TRBJ2-3, with TRBD2 matching 13 bases. The CDR3 is made up of 19 amino acids. V dropped 0 bases and J dropped 0; count of bases not matched to a gene: 7. Germline-derived CDR1 and CDR2 are SGHDT and YYEEEE. The chain's CDR3 is CASSLARTSGGWSTDTQYF. The CDR3 nucleotides read TGTGCCAGCAGCTTGGCTCGGACTAGCGGGGGCTGGAGCACAGATACGCAGTATTTT. Supplemented by reference TRBV5-6 and TRBJ2-3, the full variable domain reads DAGVTQSPTHLIKTRGQQVTLRCSPKSGHDTVSWYQQALGQGPQFIFQYYEEEERQRGNFPDRFSGHQFPNYSSELNVNALLLGDSALYLCASSLARTSGGWSTDTQYFGPGTRLTVL.

In its sample, this clonotype was seen a few times. The gene calls are TRBV20-1 and TRBJ2-7; possible D gene TRBD2, 6 bases. The CDR3 runs 14 residues. Germline CDR1 reads DFQATT; CDR2 reads SNEGSKA (reference sequence). With 6 bases removed from V and 0 bases from J, the gap between germline ends came to 15 bases. CDR3 DNA sequence: TGCAGTGCCCCACGGGCGGGGAGCTCCTACGAGCAGTACTTC. This sequence encodes CSAPRAGSSYEQYF.